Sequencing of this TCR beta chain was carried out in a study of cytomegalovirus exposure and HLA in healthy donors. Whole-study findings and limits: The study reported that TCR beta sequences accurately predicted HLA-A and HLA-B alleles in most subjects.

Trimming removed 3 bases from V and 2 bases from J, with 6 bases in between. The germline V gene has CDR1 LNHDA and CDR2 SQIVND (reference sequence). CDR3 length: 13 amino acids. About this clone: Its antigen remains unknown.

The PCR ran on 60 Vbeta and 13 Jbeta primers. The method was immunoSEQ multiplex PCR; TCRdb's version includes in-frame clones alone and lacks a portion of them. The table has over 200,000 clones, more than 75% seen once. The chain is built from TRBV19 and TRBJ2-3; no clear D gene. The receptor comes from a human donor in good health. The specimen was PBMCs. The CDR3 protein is CASSMASTDTQYF. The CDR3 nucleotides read TGTGCCAGTAGTATGGCCTCCACAGATACGCAGTATTTT.